Below are 5 T cell receptor beta chains sequenced from a single sample in a study of monozygotic twins with inflammatory bowel disease. No DNA is given; TCRdb re-called the 5' RACE reads and lists each CDR3 protein once. This repertoire includes fewer than 150,000 distinct CDR3 sequences. Sequenced material: blood. The receptors were sampled from a human donor with ulcerative colitis or Crohn's disease, or a healthy co-twin of an affected twin (not recorded which).

The rearrangement links TRBV6-5 to TRBJ1-3; lacking DNA, the TRBD1 call made by TCRdb goes unchecked. The CDR3 runs 16 residues. Looked up from germline, CDR1 is MNHEY and CDR2 is SVGAGI. The CDR3 sequence is CASCRQGLNSGNTIYF.

This rearrangement joins TRBV12-3 or TRBV12-4 to TRBJ2-7. CDR3 length equals 14 residues. The CDR3 reads CASTQRTASYEQYF.

The chain joins TRBV19 to TRBJ1-1. This CDR3 comprises 14 residues. Per the germline V gene, CDR1 is LNHDA and CDR2 is SQIVND (reference sequence). The CDR3 region is CASSLAGTNTEAFF.

The chain links TRBV3-1 to TRBJ2-1; the TRBD1 assignment by TCRdb is unverifiable without DNA. The CDR3 extends over 17 amino acids. In germline, CDR1 is LGHDT, CDR2 YNNKEL (reference sequence). The CDR3 loop reads CASSQGPGGVGHNEQFF.

The rearrangement uses TRBV18 and TRBJ2-5. The germline V gene encodes CDR1 KGHSH and CDR2 LQKENI. This CDR3 has 14 residues. The CDR3 here is CASSPLRDYETQYF.